This T cell receptor beta chain emerged from a study of shared T cell receptors in the human thymus. Some clones are missing from TCRdb's copy, which holds only in-frame ones; the method was immunoSEQ multiplex PCR. The sample yields hundreds of thousands of clones, 88% seen once. The data were also submitted as part of a second study, on human thymus T cells. According to that study: In corrective heart surgery, resections were taken, and these provided the thymus tissue. Repertoires sampled from thymus and blood appeared biased in V and J gene usage.

This TCR was recovered from a boy younger than two with a congenital heart defect. Specimen: thymocytes.

The CDR3 sequence is CASSPAPDGYEQYF. Written as DNA, the CDR3 is TGCGCCAGCAGCCCGGCCCCTGACGGGTACGAGCAGTACTTC. V is TRBV5-1 and J is TRBJ2-7, with D uncertain. V shed 4 bases and J shed 4 bases, with 15 bases lying between them. This CDR3 comprises 14 residues. Germline V gene data show CDR1 as SGHRS and CDR2 as YFSETQ.